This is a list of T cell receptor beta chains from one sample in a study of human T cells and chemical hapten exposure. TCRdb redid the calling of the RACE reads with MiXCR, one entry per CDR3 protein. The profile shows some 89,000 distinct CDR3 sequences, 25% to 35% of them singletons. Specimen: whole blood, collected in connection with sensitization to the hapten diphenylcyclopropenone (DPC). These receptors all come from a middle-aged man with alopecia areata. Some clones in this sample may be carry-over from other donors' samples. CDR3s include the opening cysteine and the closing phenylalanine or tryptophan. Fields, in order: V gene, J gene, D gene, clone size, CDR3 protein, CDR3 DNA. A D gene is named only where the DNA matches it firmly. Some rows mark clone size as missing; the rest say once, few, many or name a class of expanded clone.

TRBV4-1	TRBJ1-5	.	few	CASSQVWGISNQPQHF	TGCGCCAGCAGCCAAGTATGGGGAATTAGCAATCAGCCCCAGCATTTT
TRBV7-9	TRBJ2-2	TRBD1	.	CASIPDRPNTGELFF	TGTGCCAGCATTCCGGACAGGCCGAACACCGGGGAGCTGTTTTTT
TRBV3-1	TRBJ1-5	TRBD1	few	CASSQRGDSLPQHF	TGTGCCAGCAGCCAACGGGGGGACAGTCTGCCCCAGCATTTT
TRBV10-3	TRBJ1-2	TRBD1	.	CAISEGGPGYTF	TGTGCCATCAGTGAAGGGGGCCCTGGCTACACCTTC
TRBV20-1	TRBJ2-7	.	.	CSARPHKRVYEQYF	TGCAGTGCTAGACCTCACAAAAGGGTCTACGAGCAGTACTTC
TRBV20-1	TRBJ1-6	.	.	CSARKPDSSPLHF	TGCAGTGCTAGGAAGCCCGATTCATCACCCCTCCACTTT
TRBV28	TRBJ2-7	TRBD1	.	CASRAPGQLYEQYF	TGTGCCAGCAGAGCTCCGGGACAGCTCTACGAGCAGTACTTC
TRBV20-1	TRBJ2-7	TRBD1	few	CSAIRDRVNEQYF	TGCAGTGCTATCCGGGACAGGGTTAACGAGCAGTACTTC
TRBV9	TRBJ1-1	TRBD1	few	CASSPRQGAPNTEAFF	TGTGCCAGCAGCCCAAGACAGGGGGCGCCGAACACTGAAGCTTTCTTT
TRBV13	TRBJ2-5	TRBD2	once	CASSLVTSGTPETQYF	TGTGCCAGCAGCTTAGTGACTAGCGGGACCCCAGAGACCCAGTACTTC
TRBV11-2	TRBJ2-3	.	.	CASSLVVGGTTDTQYF	TGTGCCAGCAGCTTAGTCGTCGGCGGGACCACAGATACGCAGTATTTT
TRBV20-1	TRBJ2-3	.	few	CSARITDTQYF	TGCAGTGCTAGGATCACAGATACGCAGTATTTT
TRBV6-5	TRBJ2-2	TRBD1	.	CASSYTGTGTRWNTGELFF	TGTGCCAGCAGTTACACGGGGACAGGGACACGATGGAACACCGGGGAGCTGTTTTTT
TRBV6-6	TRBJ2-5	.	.	CASSRTGAGVGETQYF	TGTGCCAGCAGCAGGACGGGGGCGGGAGTAGGGGAGACCCAGTACTTC
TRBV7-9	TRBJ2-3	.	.	CASSSRGTDTQYF	TGTGCCAGCAGCTCCAGGGGAACAGATACGCAGTATTTT
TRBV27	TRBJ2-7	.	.	CASSSLATYEQYF	TGTGCCAGCAGTTCACTAGCCACCTACGAGCAGTACTTC
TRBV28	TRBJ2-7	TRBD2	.	CASESGRMAYEQYF	TGTGCCAGTGAAAGCGGGAGGATGGCCTACGAGCAGTACTTC
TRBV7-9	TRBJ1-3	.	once	CASSPGGATGNTIYF	TGTGCCAGCAGCCCTGGGGGCGCCACTGGAAACACCATATATTTT
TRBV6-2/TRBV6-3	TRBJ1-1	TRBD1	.	CASARPPGGEDTEAFF	TGTGCCAGCGCTCGCCCCCCAGGGGGCGAAGACACTGAAGCTTTCTTT